These T cell receptor beta chains were read from a single sample in a study of cytomegalovirus exposure and HLA in healthy donors. Generated by immunoSEQ multiplex PCR, the TCRdb table keeps only in-frame clones and is missing some. This repertoire shows approximately 190,000 clones, 82% found once; its top ten account for approximately 0.74%. The sample taken for sequencing was PBMCs. The receptors shown here come from a woman younger than 35 in good health and CMV-seronegative. Each CDR3 is given without its conserved first and last residue.

>TRBV7-9|12|TRBJ2-1
ASSHGQGWNEQF
>TRBV19|12|TRBJ1-1
ASRNPGGNTEAF
>TRBV7-9|12|TRBJ2-7
ASSLGQGVNEQY
>TRBV2|12|TRBJ2-1
ASIGGGSYNEQF
>TRBV6-5|12|TRBJ1-6
ASSYHNQGLPLH
>TRBV28|13|TRBJ1-1
ASRTRDRANTEAF
>TRBV4-1|11|TRBJ1-1
ASSLTGNTEAF
>TRBV10-1|15|TRBJ1-2
ASSVRLRDRSRDGYT
>TRBV4-1|14|TRBJ1-5
ASSQEETGSNQPQH
>TRBV5-1|11|TRBJ1-1
ASTRTGNTEAF
>TRBV11-2|15|TRBJ2-7
ASSLYRLSGSPYEQY
>TRBV19|12|TRBJ2-7
ASSIGHMEDEQY
>TRBV29-1|12|TRBJ2-1
SGETSGYYNEQF
>TRBV28|11|TRBJ1-5
ASSSTGDQPQH
>TRBV2|10|TRBJ1-2
ASSDGGWGYT
>TRBV5-1|11|TRBJ1-5
ASSASGGQPQH
>TRBV4-2|15|TRBJ2-1
ASSHDPPRDLYNEQF
>TRBV5-8|11|TRBJ2-5
ASSSTGVETQY
>TRBV21-1|8|TRBJ1-1
ASSKTAAF
>TRBV28|10|TRBJ1-1
ASTFRGTEAF
>TRBV7-9|14|TRBJ1-1
ASSLVTGWLNTEAF
>TRBV10-3|11|TRBJ1-2
AISGDSEYGYT
>TRBV7-2|13|TRBJ1-5
ASSLGQGVGQPQH
>TRBV19|15|TRBJ2-2
ASSNPSGGTNTGELF
>TRBV28|14|TRBJ2-5
ASSPLTSGIRETQY
>TRBV28|12|TRBJ2-1
ASRLAGGVYEQF
>TRBV2|11|TRBJ2-5
ASRPDREETQY
>TRBV7-3|14|TRBJ2-3
ASSTSSGASTDTQY
>TRBV6-1|14|TRBJ1-1
ASSEWTGFMNTEAF
>TRBV28|12|TRBJ2-7
ASSPPDRGYEQY
>TRBV2|13|TRBJ2-7
ASSIDRGPIYEQY
>TRBV5-1|10|TRBJ1-2
ASSLSTHGYT
>TRBV7-9|12|TRBJ1-3
ASSYGGAGNTIY
>TRBV27|12|TRBJ1-6
ASSLLVSDSPLH
>TRBV19|13|TRBJ2-6
ASSPQGAGANVLT
>TRBV6-6|12|TRBJ2-5
ASSYSRIEETQY
>TRBV29-1|13|TRBJ2-2
SVGLGGAGTGELF
>TRBV19|13|-
ASRRVLSGNNEQF
>TRBV7-9|12|TRBJ2-1
ASSLAGLNNEQF
>TRBV2|12|TRBJ2-1
ASSVGRTQNEQF
>TRBV4-2|11|TRBJ2-5
ASSQSSEETQY
>TRBV5-8|12|TRBJ2-7
ASTLWRGLILQY
>TRBV5-6|11|-
ASSPASSYEQY
>TRBV27|13|TRBJ1-6
ASSLEGRGNSPLH
>TRBV6-1|7|TRBJ1-1
ASSPRGS
>TRBV13|13|TRBJ2-3
ASSFSGFSTDTQY
>TRBV7-6|12|TRBJ2-3
ASSLVADTDTQY
>TRBV6-1|12|TRBJ2-1
ASSDRAPGNEQF
>TRBV7-6|16|TRBJ1-4
ASSSLARGLATNEKLF
>TRBV30|12|TRBJ1-1
AWSPIELNTEAF
>TRBV10-3|12|TRBJ2-7
AISALQGTYEQY
>TRBV5-1|12|TRBJ2-1
ASSLRRQNNEQF
>TRBV27|11|TRBJ1-1
ASSPTGFTEAF
>TRBV7-3|14|TRBJ2-3
ARRKLAGGRTDTQY